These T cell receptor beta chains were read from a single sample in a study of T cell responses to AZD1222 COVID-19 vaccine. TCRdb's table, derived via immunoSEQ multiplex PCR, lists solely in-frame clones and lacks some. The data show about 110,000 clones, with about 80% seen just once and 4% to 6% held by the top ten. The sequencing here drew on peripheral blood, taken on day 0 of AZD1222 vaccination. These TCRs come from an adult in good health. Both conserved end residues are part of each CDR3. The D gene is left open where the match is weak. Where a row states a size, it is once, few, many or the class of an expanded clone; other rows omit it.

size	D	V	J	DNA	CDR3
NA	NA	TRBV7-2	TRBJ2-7	TGTGCCAGCAGCGTAGATTGGGCCGGAGAGCAGTACTTC	CASSVDWAGEQYF
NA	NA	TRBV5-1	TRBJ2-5	TGCGCCAGCAGCTTGGCCCCGGACCAAGAGACCCAGTACTTC	CASSLAPDQETQYF
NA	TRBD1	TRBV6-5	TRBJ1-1	TGTGCCAGCAGTCCCCTCGGACAGGGAGACACTGAAGCTTTCTTT	CASSPLGQGDTEAFF
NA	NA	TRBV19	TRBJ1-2	TGTGCCAGTATGGAGGGAGGATGGGGCGATGGCTACACCTTC	CASMEGGWGDGYTF
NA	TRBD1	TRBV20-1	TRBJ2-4	TGCAGTGCTAGTCAGGGGGTGGACATTCAGTACTTC	CSASQGVDIQYF
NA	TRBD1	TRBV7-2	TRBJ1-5	TGTGCCAGCAGCTACGACAGGGGTAGCAATCAGCCCCAGCATTTT	CASSYDRGSNQPQHF
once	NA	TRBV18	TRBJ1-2	TGTGCCAGCTCACCGGTAGGGAATAACTATGGCTACACCTTC	CASSPVGNNYGYTF
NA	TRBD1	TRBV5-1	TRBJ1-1	TGCGCCAGCAGCTCGGGACAGAGTAACACTGAAGCTTTCTTT	CASSSGQSNTEAFF
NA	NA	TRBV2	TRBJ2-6	TGTGCCAGCAGTCGGGGCGCTTATGGGGCCAACGTCCTGACTTTC	CASSRGAYGANVLTF
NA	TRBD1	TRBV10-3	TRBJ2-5	TGTGCCATCAGTGGGGACAGGGGGCCGTTCCAAGAGACCCAGTACTTC	CAISGDRGPFQETQYF
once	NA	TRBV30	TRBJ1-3	TGTGCCTGGAGTGCGGGGGCAGGGGCTGGAAACACCATATATTTT	CAWSAGAGAGNTIYF
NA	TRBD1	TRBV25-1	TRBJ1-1	TGTGCCAGCAGGACAGGGTTTCGGACTGAAGCTTTCTTT	CASRTGFRTEAFF
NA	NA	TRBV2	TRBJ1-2	TGTGCCAGCAGTAATAGACCCTATGGCTACACCTTC	CASSNRPYGYTF
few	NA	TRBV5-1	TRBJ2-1	TGCGCCAGCAGTGTTGGACAGAGCTACAATGAGCAGTTCTTC	CASSVGQSYNEQFF
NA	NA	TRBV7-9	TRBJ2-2	TGTGCCAGCAGCTTAGCAGTCCAACTAGGGGCCGGGGAGCTGTTTTTT	CASSLAVQLGAGELFF
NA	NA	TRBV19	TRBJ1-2	TGTGCCAGTACCCCCCTTCCAGACAGACCCATTAACTATGGCTACACCTTC	CASTPLPDRPINYGYTF
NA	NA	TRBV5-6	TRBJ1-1	TGTGCCAGCACCACCCCCGGAGCAGGGAACACTGAAGCTTTCTTT	CASTTPGAGNTEAFF
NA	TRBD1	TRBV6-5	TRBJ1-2	TGTGCCAGCAGTTTCCTTGTGGGACAGGGGGGTGGCTACACCTTC	CASSFLVGQGGGYTF
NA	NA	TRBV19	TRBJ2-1	TGTGCCAGTAGTATAGGACCCTACAATGAGCAGTTCTTC	CASSIGPYNEQFF
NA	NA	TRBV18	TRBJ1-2	TGTGCCAGCTCACCACCGGGGATTCTTCACCATGGCTACACCTTC	CASSPPGILHHGYTF
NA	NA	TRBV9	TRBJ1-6	TGTGCCAGCAGCGAGCAGATGGGACCCCTCCACTTT	CASSEQMGPLHF
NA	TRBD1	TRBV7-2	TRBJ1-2	TGTGCCAGCAGCTTAGGGACAGGGTACGGTGGCTACACCTTC	CASSLGTGYGGYTF
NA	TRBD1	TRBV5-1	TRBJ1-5	TGCGCCAGCAGCCCGGACAGGGGCGGGCAGCCCCAGCATTTT	CASSPDRGGQPQHF
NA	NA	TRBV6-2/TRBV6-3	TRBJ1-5	TGTGCCAGCAGTTACTCCCTCAATCAGCCCCAGCATTTT	CASSYSLNQPQHF
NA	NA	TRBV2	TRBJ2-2	TGTGCCAGCAGCCTGAGTTTCAGGGGCACCGGGGAGCTGTTTTTT	CASSLSFRGTGELFF
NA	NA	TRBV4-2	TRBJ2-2	TGTGCCAGCAGTCCCGACAGCCGCACCGGGGAGCTGTTTTTT	CASSPDSRTGELFF
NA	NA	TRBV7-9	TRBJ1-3	TGTGCCAGCAGCTGGGACTCTGGAAACACCATATATTTT	CASSWDSGNTIYF
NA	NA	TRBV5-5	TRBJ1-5	TGTGCCAGCAGCTTGGCCCCGACAGCGCAGCCCCAGCATTTT	CASSLAPTAQPQHF
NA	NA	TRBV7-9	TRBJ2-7	TGTGCCAGCAGCCCATTGGGCTACGAGCAGTACTTC	CASSPLGYEQYF
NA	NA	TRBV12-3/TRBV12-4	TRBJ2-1	TGTGCCAGCAGCATAAGTCGGGGGGAGCAGTTCTTC	CASSISRGEQFF
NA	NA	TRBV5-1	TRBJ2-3	TGCGCCAGCAGCTTAAGAGGGCTTGGCACAGATACGCAGTATTTT	CASSLRGLGTDTQYF
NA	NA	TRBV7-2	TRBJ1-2	TGTGCCAGCAGCTTAGTCCTGGAGGGTGGCTACACCTTC	CASSLVLEGGYTF
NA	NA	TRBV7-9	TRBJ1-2	TGTGCCAGCAGCTTAGGTCTCACCCTATATGGCTACACCTTC	CASSLGLTLYGYTF
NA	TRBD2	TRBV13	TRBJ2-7	TGTGCCAGCAGCTTAGGGGGTAGCGGGGGCCGGGACGAGCAGTACTTC	CASSLGGSGGRDEQYF
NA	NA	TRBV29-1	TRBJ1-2	TGCAGCGTTGTTTCGGGGGCTAGCTATGGCTACACCTTC	CSVVSGASYGYTF
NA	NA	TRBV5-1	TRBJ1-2	TGCGCCAGCAGCTTGTCCGCCGGTGAGTCTAACTATGGCTACACCTTC	CASSLSAGESNYGYTF
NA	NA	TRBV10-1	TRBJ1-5	TGCGCCAGCAGTGACATTTTACCCCAGCATTTT	CASSDILPQHF
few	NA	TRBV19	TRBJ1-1	TGTGCCAGTAGTTTGGCATCGGGGACTGAAGCTTTCTTT	CASSLASGTEAFF
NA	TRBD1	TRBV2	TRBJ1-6	TGTGCCAGCGGCGGTGCAGGGGGCCTTTCACCCCTCCACTTT	CASGGAGGLSPLHF
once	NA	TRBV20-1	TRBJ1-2	TGCAGCGGACGAATCCAAGGCCGCTACACCTTC	CSGRIQGRYTF
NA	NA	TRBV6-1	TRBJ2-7	TGTGCCAGCAGTGAATGGGCCTCCTACGAGCAGTACTTC	CASSEWASYEQYF
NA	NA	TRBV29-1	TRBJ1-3	TGCAGCGTTACAGTGGGGACGTACACCATATATTTT	CSVTVGTYTIYF
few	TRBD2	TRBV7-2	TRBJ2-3	TGTGCCAGCAGCCTACGACTGAGCGGGGGCACAGATACGCAGTATTTT	CASSLRLSGGTDTQYF
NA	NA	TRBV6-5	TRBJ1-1	TGTGCCAGCAGTCCGGTGAACACTGAAGCTTTCTTT	CASSPVNTEAFF
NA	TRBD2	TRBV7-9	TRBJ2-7	TGTGCCAGCAGACAATCAGCGGGGGGCCGGAACGAGCAGTACTTC	CASRQSAGGRNEQYF
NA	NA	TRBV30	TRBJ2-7	TGTGCCTGGAGCGAGGGTGTAGGAGGAGCCTACGAGCAGTACTTC	CAWSEGVGGAYEQYF
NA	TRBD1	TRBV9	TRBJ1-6	TGTGCCAGCAGCGGAGGACAGGGCGGGAATTCACCCCTCCACTTT	CASSGGQGGNSPLHF
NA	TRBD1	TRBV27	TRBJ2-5	TGTGCCAGCAGTTTTCTACAGGGGTTGGGTCCAAAGACCCAGTACTTC	CASSFLQGLGPKTQYF
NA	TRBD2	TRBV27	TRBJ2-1	TGTGCCAGCAGTTTGGGACTAGCGGGGGTGAACAATGAGCAGTTCTTC	CASSLGLAGVNNEQFF
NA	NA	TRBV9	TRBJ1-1	TGTGCCAGCAGCGCTCGACAGGCCCCGAACACTGAAGCTTTCTTT	CASSARQAPNTEAFF
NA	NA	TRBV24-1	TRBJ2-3	TGTGCCACCAGTGACCCCCGGGCCCCTTTAACAGATACGCAGTATTTT	CATSDPRAPLTDTQYF
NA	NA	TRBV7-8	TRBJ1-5	TGTGCCAGCAGCGATGACAGCCATAATCAGCCCCAGCATTTT	CASSDDSHNQPQHF
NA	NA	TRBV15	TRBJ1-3	TGTGCCACCAGCCGACAGGCCTCTGGAAACACCATATATTTT	CATSRQASGNTIYF
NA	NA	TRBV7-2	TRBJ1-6	TGTGCCAGCGGAAGTCTTCCTTCACCCCTCCACTTT	CASGSLPSPLHF